The present entry profiles one T cell receptor beta chain with its context. The antigen remains unidentified. An end of the junction does not agree with germline; a read error may underlie this. Germline V gene sequence: CDR1 KGHSH, CDR2 LQKENI. The CDR3 spans 17 residues. The data were taken from a study of immune evolution from preneoplasia to lung adenocarcinoma. As for the study in general: HLA loss of heterozygosity: about 7% AIS, about 15% MIA, around 33% ADC, none AAH. Whole-study findings and limits: KRAS-mutant nodules had the highest T cell clonality. Top clone frequencies peaked in normal lung, apparently declining through invasive adenocarcinoma.

Sequencing was performed with immunoSEQ multiplex PCR; in TCRdb, only in-frame clones are kept and a portion is missing. The data show about 40,000 clones, roughly 71% seen once. J is TRBJ2-1 and V is TRBV18; possible D gene TRBD2, 5 bases. The sample taken for sequencing was FFPE invasive lung adenocarcinoma tissue. The clonotype originates from a person between 60 and 69 years old with lung adenocarcinoma. The CDR3 spells CASSPLGAASSYNEQFF. The CDR3 DNA sequence: TGTGCCAGCTCCCCACTGGGAGCGGCTAGCTCCTACAATGAGCAGTTCTTC.